Following are 24 T cell receptor beta chains from one sample sequenced in a study of blood T cell repertoires in COVID-19. The method was immunoSEQ multiplex PCR; TCRdb's version includes in-frame clones alone and lacks a portion of them. This sample has about 280,000 clones; less than 85% occur once, and the top ten carry 2% to 3%. Sequencing was done on a sample of PBMCs or T cells enriched from blood (not recorded which). The receptors were sampled from a woman between 50 and 59 years old who had recovered from COVID-19.

This clone has only one observation. This sequence joins TRBV18 and TRBJ2-7; 10 positions match TRBD2. The J segment lost 0 bases and the V segment lost 5 bases, leaving 1 base of the junction unmatched. Per germline, CDR1 KGHSH and CDR2 LQKENI. The CDR3 sequence is 14 residues long. The chain's CDR3 is CASSGTSDSYEQYF. Here the CDR3 DNA reads TGTGCCAGCTCAGGGACTAGCGACTCCTACGAGCAGTACTTC.

V is TRBV30 and J is TRBJ2-1; 8 bases are shared with TRBD2. This CDR3 spans 16 amino acids. Germline CDR1 is GTSNPN and CDR2 is SVGIG (reference sequence). V shed 2 bases and J 3 bases; nucleotides not matched to a gene: 9. CDR3: CAWSFAGTRGYNEQFF. CDR3 in DNA: TGTGCCTGGAGTTTTGCCGGGACTAGAGGCTACAATGAGCAGTTCTTC.

The chain combines TRBV25-1 with TRBJ2-7; D may be TRBD1 (5 bases). Per the germline V gene, CDR1 is MGHDK and CDR2 is SYGVNS. The germline V and J ends were trimmed by 2 bases and 10 bases, with 9 bases remaining between them. The CDR3 has 11 amino acids. The CDR3 spells CASSEGALQYF. CDR3 nucleotides: TGTGCCAGCAGTGAAGGGGCCCTACAGTACTTC.

V gene TRBV5-4 combines with J gene TRBJ2-7; D unclear. This CDR3 region has 14 residues. The V end was cut by 1 base, the J end by 0 bases, with 8 bases between. CDR1 is SGHNT and CDR2 is YYREEE in the germline V gene (reference sequence). CDR3 sequence reads: CASSLIGPSYEQYF. In DNA, the CDR3 is TGTGCCAGCAGCTTGATTGGGCCCTCCTACGAGCAGTACTTC.

The CDR3 bases are TGTGCCAGCAGCTCCGGGACAGGGGGCTATGGGGACACCATATATTTT. It encodes CASSSGTGGYGDTIYF. The chain is built from TRBV5-6 and TRBJ1-3; 12 bases fit TRBD1. The junction had 9 bases not matched to a gene; V was cut back by 3 bases and J by 8 bases. The CDR3 runs 16 residues. Germline-derived CDR1 and CDR2 are SGHDT and YYEEEE.

The V call is TRBV29-1, the J call TRBJ2-2, with 12 bases identical to TRBD2. The J segment lost 7 bases and the V segment lost 7 bases, leaving 7 bases of the junction unmatched. Germline-derived CDR1 and CDR2 are SQVTM and ANQGSEA. The CDR3 consists of 14 residues. The CDR3 nucleotides read TGCAGCGCTAGCGGGGGGGAAAAGATCGGGGAGCTGTTTTTT. It specifies CSASGGEKIGELFF.

V usage is TRBV18 and J usage is TRBJ1-1; 10 bases line up with TRBD1. The V gene end was trimmed by 4 bases and the J gene end by 5 bases; junction bases not matched to a gene: 10. There are 16 residues in the CDR3. CDR1 and CDR2 from the germline V gene are KGHSH and LQKENI. The CDR3, as DNA: TGTGCCAGCTCACGCCACTCGACAGGGGGCAAAACTGAAGCTTTCTTT. It codes for CASSRHSTGGKTEAFF.

This clone has a single count. The V and J genes are TRBV6-5 and TRBJ1-2; 7 nucleotides align to TRBD1. The CDR3 sequence is 13 residues long. The V and J ends lost 4 bases and 3 bases, in that order; junction bases with no gene match: 2. Germline V gives CDR1 MNHEY, CDR2 SVGAGI. CDR3 sequence: CASSFGQDYGYTF. The DNA of the CDR3 is TGTGCCAGCAGTTTCGGACAGGACTATGGCTACACCTTC.

The rearrangement links TRBV9 to TRBJ2-1; 9 positions match TRBD2. Germline lookup yields CDR1 SGDLS and CDR2 YYNGEE. There are 15 residues in the CDR3. V lost 1 base to trimming and J lost 5 bases; unmatched junction nucleotides: 4. The CDR3 bases are TGTGCCAGCAGCGTATCTAGCGGGGACCACAATGAGCAGTTCTTC. Translation: CASSVSSGDHNEQFF.

This chain links TRBV18 with TRBJ2-3; D is perhaps TRBD1 (7 bases). Per the germline V gene, CDR1 is KGHSH and CDR2 is LQKENI. The CDR3 is 16 residues long. V lost 0 bases, J lost 1 base, and 11 bases lay in between. In DNA form, the CDR3 reads TGTGCCAGCTCACCACCGCGGGGACAGCGCACAGATACGCAGTATTTT. Its translation: CASSPPRGQRTDTQYF.

The chain has TRBV2 and TRBJ1-1; weak D call: TRBD1 (6 bases). CDR1 is SNHLY, CDR2 FYNNEI, per germline. This CDR3 contains 14 residues. Trimming removed 7 bases at V and 11 bases at J, with 23 bases between. CDR3 residues: CASTRTARGNSAFF. CDR3 DNA sequence: TGTGCCAGCACAAGGACAGCTCGAGGGAATAGTGCTTTCTTT.

The chain is built from TRBV23-1 and TRBJ2-7; perhaps TRBD1 as D (6 bases). TRBV23-1 is sorted into the ORF group, with uncertain function. V was clipped by 10 bases and J by 1 base, with 14 bases between them. This CDR3 has 13 residues. CDR3 nucleotides: TGCGCCACCGGGACAACAATATCCTACGAGCAGTACTTC. This sequence encodes CATGTTISYEQYF.

This clone has more than one count but fewer than ten. The gene calls are TRBV10-3 and TRBJ1-1; D gene ambiguous. Germline values: CDR1 ENHRY, CDR2 SYGVKD. The CDR3 is made up of 15 amino acids. Trimming took 2 bases from V and 2 from J, leaving 12 bases between them. In nucleotides, the CDR3 is TGTGCCATCAGTGAGATTAGCTGGACTAACACTGAAGCTTTCTTT. Its protein product is CAISEISWTNTEAFF.

The rearrangement joins TRBV11-2 to TRBJ2-7, with 11 bases fitting TRBD2. The CDR3 totals 15 residues. Per germline, CDR1 SGHAT and CDR2 FQNNGV. V was pared by 5 bases and J by 7 bases, with 10 bases of the junction left unmatched. The CDR3: CASSPSPLAGGEQYF. In nucleotides, the CDR3 is TGTGCCAGCAGCCCATCGCCCTTAGCGGGGGGGGAGCAGTACTTC. The full variable domain, rest sourced from reference TRBV11-2 and TRBJ2-7, is EAGVAQSPRYKIIEKRQSVAFWCNPISGHATLYWYQQILGQGPKLLIQFQNNGVVDDSQLPKDRFSAERLKGVDSTLKIQPAKLEDSAVYLCASSPSPLAGGEQYFGPGTRLTVT.

This chain uses TRBV5-4 with TRBJ2-7; possible D gene TRBD2, 6 bases. CDR1 is SGHNT and CDR2 is YYREEE in the germline V gene (reference sequence). The V end was cut by 4 bases, the J end by 2 bases, with 13 bases between. The CDR3 sequence is 14 residues long. The CDR3 DNA sequence: TGTGCCAGCAGCCCCCCGGGAGCCCCCTACGAGCAGTACTTC. Its translation: CASSPPGAPYEQYF.

This chain uses TRBV30 with TRBJ2-7; 9 bases match TRBD1. J gave up 3 bases and V 1 base, and 4 bases lay outside the gene matches. This CDR3 contains 14 residues. Germline CDR1 and CDR2: GTSNPN and SVGIG (reference sequence). This CDR3 is CAWSDGQGRYEQYF. The CDR3 nucleotides read TGTGCCTGGAGTGACGGACAGGGGCGCTACGAGCAGTACTTC.

V gene TRBV18 combines with J gene TRBJ2-1, with 15 bases matching TRBD2. The germline V gene encodes CDR1 KGHSH and CDR2 LQKENI. CDR3 length equals 16 residues. J gave up 8 bases and V 6 bases, and 8 bases lay outside the gene matches. DNA of the CDR3: TGTGCCAGCTCCCCGGGACTAGCGGGAGGAAGGGATGAGCAGTTCTTC. Protein: CASSPGLAGGRDEQFF.

The CDR3 DNA is TGCGCCAGCAGCCACAGACGGAGGACAGGGCGTTCACCCCTCCACTTT. This sequence encodes CASSHRRRTGRSPLHF. The chain recombines TRBV4-1 with TRBJ1-6, with 8 bases identical to TRBD1. The CDR3 is 16 residues long. J gave up 9 bases and V 3 bases, and 10 bases lay outside the gene matches. Germline values: CDR1 MGHRA, CDR2 YSYEKL.

The chain employs TRBV5-1 and TRBJ1-1, with D perhaps TRBD1 (5 bases). CDR3 length: 14 amino acids. The V gene lost 5 bases and the J gene lost 2 bases, with 13 bases spanning the gap. Germline V gene sequence: CDR1 SGHRS, CDR2 YFSETQ. This CDR3 reads CASRGRGSNTEAFF. CDR3 in DNA: TGCGCCAGCAGGGGTCGGGGGTCAAACACTGAAGCTTTCTTT.

The chain uses TRBV9 and TRBJ2-7, with D possibly matching TRBD1 (5 bases). The CDR3 covers 16 residues. Trimming took 4 bases from V and 4 from J, leaving 21 bases between them. CDR1 is SGDLS and CDR2 is YYNGEE in the germline V gene. This chain's CDR3 is CASSPIDSKPSYEQYF. The DNA of the CDR3 is TGTGCCAGCAGCCCAATAGACAGCAAACCTTCGTACGAGCAGTACTTC.

The chain combines TRBV4-1 with TRBJ2-1; D perhaps matches TRBD1 (6 bases). There are 15 residues in the CDR3. Trimming left V 0 bases short and J 2 bases short, with 8 bases between. In germline, CDR1 is MGHRA, CDR2 YSYEKL. CDR3 nucleotides: TGCGCCAGCAGCCAAGACAGGGGCCCCTACAATGAGCAGTTCTTC. Its translation is CASSQDRGPYNEQFF.

This clone was found a few times. The chain couples TRBV15 to TRBJ2-2, with D perhaps TRBD1 (6 bases). Germline-derived CDR1 and CDR2 are LNHNV and YYDKDF (reference sequence). Between the trimmed V and J ends, which lost 1 base and 1 base, there was a span of 13 bases. This CDR3 has 17 residues. CDR3 region: CATSRGSETGNTGELFF. CDR3 sequence (DNA): TGTGCCACCAGCAGAGGAAGCGAGACAGGGAACACCGGGGAGCTGTTTTTT.

This chain uses TRBV2 with TRBJ1-6; D unresolved. Germline CDR1 SNHLY, CDR2 FYNNEI. The CDR3 length is 12 residues. V lost 5 bases to trimming and J lost 7 bases, with 6 bases between them. The CDR3 here is CASSRQNSPLHF. Here the CDR3 DNA reads TGTGCCAGCAGTCGCCAGAATTCACCCCTCCACTTT.

The chain has TRBV2 and TRBJ1-1; 9 bases align to TRBD1. V was pared by 0 bases and J by 4 bases, with 0 bases of the junction left unmatched. Per germline, CDR1 SNHLY and CDR2 FYNNEI. The CDR3 contains 14 residues. The chain's CDR3 is CASSEAQGATEAFF. The DNA for the CDR3 is TGTGCCAGCAGTGAAGCACAGGGGGCCACTGAAGCTTTCTTT.